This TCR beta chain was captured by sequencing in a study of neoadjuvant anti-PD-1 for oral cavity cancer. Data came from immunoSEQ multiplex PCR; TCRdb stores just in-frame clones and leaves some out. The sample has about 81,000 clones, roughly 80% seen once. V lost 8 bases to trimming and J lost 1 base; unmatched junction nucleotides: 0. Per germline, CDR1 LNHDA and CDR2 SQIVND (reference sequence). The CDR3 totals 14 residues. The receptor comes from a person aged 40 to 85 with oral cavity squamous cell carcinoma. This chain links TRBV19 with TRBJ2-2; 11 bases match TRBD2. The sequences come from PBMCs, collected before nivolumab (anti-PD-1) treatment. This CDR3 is CASGTSGNTGELFF. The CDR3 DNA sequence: TGTGCCAGTGGGACTAGCGGGAACACCGGGGAGCTGTTTTTT. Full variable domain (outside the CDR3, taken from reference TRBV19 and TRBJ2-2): DGGITQSPKYLFRKEGQNVTLSCEQNLNHDAMYWYRQDPGQGLRLIYYSQIVNDFQKGDIAEGYSVSREKKESFPLTVTSAQKNPTAFYLCASGTSGNTGELFFGEGSRLTVL.